This TCR beta chain emerged from a study of cytomegalovirus exposure and HLA in healthy donors. Notes on the study in general: As a later analysis showed, several of the most significant clusters appeared to be linked to common viral pathogens.

Germline CDR1 reads LGHNT; CDR2 reads FRNRAP. CDR3 size: 13 residues. V lost 7 bases and J lost 2, with 10 bases in between. Of note for this clone: Its antigen is currently unknown.

The study ran its PCR with 60 Vbeta and 13 Jbeta primers. Original data processing: Later, 65 million to 85 million unique TCR beta chains were counted in an analysis, and approximately 10 million of them were shared. Clones were read by immunoSEQ multiplex PCR, and TCRdb kept only the in-frame ones, dropping some. The DNA was the basis for D and trimming; V, J and clone size are from that table. This sample yields under 250,000 clones, of which around 85% are seen a single time; roughly 1.3% belongs to the top ten. Specimen: PBMCs. The sequence was collected from a human donor in good health. V usage is TRBV12-5 and J usage is TRBJ2-3; possibly TRBD2 for D (5 bases). The CDR3 DNA reads as TGTGCTAGTGTAGTGGACTTCACAGATACGCAGTATTTT. Translated: CASVVDFTDTQYF.